This TCR beta chain appears in the sequencing data of a study of lymphopenia after photon versus proton radiotherapy. Profiled with immunoSEQ multiplex PCR; TCRdb holds only in-frame clones, not every one. The data hold 25,000 to 30,000 clones, with about four fifths observed a single time. Study results and limitations: Post-nadir diversity loss with photons came from oligoclonal expansion, particularly CD8+ Temra cells. Survival link was tested only in deceased patients; proton benefit remains a possibility.

Germline CDR1 and CDR2: MNHNS and SASEGT. Trimming shortened V by 3 bases and J by 7 bases, and 5 bases separated the two germline ends. The CDR3 sequence is 11 residues long. About this clone: Its antigen is undetermined.

This specimen consisted of peripheral blood, obtained from a patient treated with photon-based radiotherapy. The receptor was isolated from a woman aged 50 to 60 with pancreatic cancer. The chain employs TRBV6-1 and TRBJ2-3; the D is unclear. The DNA of the CDR3 is TGTGCCAGCAGTGAGGGTTATACGCAGTATTTT. The encoded protein is CASSEGYTQYF.